Given below is one T cell receptor (beta chain) in context. Its antigen remains unknown. The junction differs from germline at one of its ends, possibly a read error. Synthesis of TCR cDNA relied on 5'RACE template switching, which attached a universal primer site and UMIs. Via MiXCR, TCRdb re-called the 5' RACE reads, giving one row per CDR3 protein. The table includes some 300,000 distinct CDR3 sequences, roughly 4% detected once. Germline V gene lookup returns CDR1 SGHDN and CDR2 FVKESK. The CDR3 has 12 amino acids. The data belong to a study of T cells after yellow fever vaccination. Study conclusions and caveats: FACS-sorted repertoires could contain abundant clonotypes contaminating from the bulk population. Across the CD4 and CD8 compartments, a small share of clonotypes was present in both.

V and J are TRBV14 and TRBJ1-1; unclear D gene. The receptor's source is a man aged 18-30 years who received the YFV17D yellow fever vaccine. The input for sequencing was PBMCs, taken on the day of the yellow fever booster vaccination. CDR3 DNA sequence: TGTGCCAGCAGCCAAGACGCCTGGACGGGGATCTTT. Protein: CASSQDAWTGIF.